Shown below are 25 T cell receptor beta chains from a single sample sequenced in a study of T cells after posttransplantation cyclophosphamide. Controls had myeloablative marrow grafts with methotrexate and calcineurin inhibitor, sampled at 1 year. Method: immunoSEQ multiplex PCR; TCRdb's copy keeps in-frame clones and lacks some. The sample has about 20,000 clones, around 90% seen once. This material consisted of PBMCs, taken after an allogeneic stem cell transplant with a calcineurin inhibitor and methotrexate. The receptors stem from a female patient between 50 and 60 years old who received an allogeneic stem cell transplant from an unrelated donor, was CMV-positive, and had chronic GVHD only. Some T cells may trace back to the graft donor.

The chain links TRBV10-2 to TRBJ1-5, with 7 bases fitting TRBD1. The CDR3 consists of 15 residues. Germline V gene sequence: CDR1 WSHSY, CDR2 SAAADI. The trim removed 4 bases at V and 11 bases at J, leaving 14 bases unmatched. The CDR3 nucleotides read TGCGCCAGCAGTGGTGGCAGGGGGTTTCCTCTGTCCCAGCATTTT. Translating it yields CASSGGRGFPLSQHF.

V gene TRBV28 combines with J gene TRBJ1-1; the match to TRBD1 covers 7 bases. Germline V CDR1 and CDR2: MDHEN, SYDVKM. The V and J ends lost 6 bases and 3 bases, in that order; junction bases with no gene match: 13. This CDR3 is built from 16 residues. The CDR3 DNA reads as TGTGCCAGCAGCCTTGGCCCAGGGGGAAGATACACTGAAGCTTTCTTT. As protein: CASSLGPGGRYTEAFF.

The gene calls are TRBV28 and TRBJ1-4; a possible D gene is TRBD1 (5 bases). This CDR3 comprises 14 residues. Germline V CDR1 and CDR2: MDHEN, SYDVKM. V lost 6 bases and J 8 bases, leaving 16 bases between the germline ends. The CDR3 nucleotides are TGTGCCAGCAGGAGCCCAGGGTTAAAGGAAAAACTGTTTTTT. Protein: CASRSPGLKEKLFF.

The rearrangement links TRBV7-8 to TRBJ2-5; 10 bases line up with TRBD2. V shed 5 bases and J 5 bases; nucleotides not matched to a gene: 5. CDR3 length equals 14 residues. CDR1 and CDR2 (germline): SGHVS, FQNEAQ. CDR3 residues: CASSQTTSGETQYF. For the CDR3, the DNA is TGTGCCAGCAGCCAAACGACTAGCGGGGAGACCCAGTACTTC.

In its sample, this clone was seen a few times. The chain joins TRBV19 to TRBJ1-5; D remains ambiguous. The CDR3 runs to 13 residues. Germline V gives CDR1 LNHDA, CDR2 SQIVND (reference sequence). V lost 5 bases and J 1 base, leaving 6 bases between the germline ends. CDR3 nucleotide sequence: TGTGCCAGTAGTTCCGTAAGCAATCAGCCCCAGCATTTT. Residues: CASSSVSNQPQHF.

The CDR3 DNA is TGTGCCAGCATCTCATCCAGGGGCGCTTTCTTT. Translating it yields CASISSRGAFF. The V gene is TRBV27, the J gene TRBJ1-1, with D maybe TRBD1 (6 bases). The germline CDR1 and CDR2 sequences are MNHEY and SMNVEV (reference sequence). The CDR3 is made up of 11 amino acids. V lost 7 bases to trimming and J lost 11 bases, with 14 bases between them.

The chain has TRBV28 and TRBJ2-3; D might be TRBD1 (5 bases). With 6 bases removed from V and 12 bases from J, the gap between germline ends came to 16 bases. This CDR3 comprises 12 residues. CDR1 and CDR2 from the germline V gene are MDHEN and SYDVKM. CDR3 residues: CASRSGRSYQYF. CDR3 sequence (DNA): TGTGCCAGCAGATCAGGGCGGTCGTATCAGTATTTT.

V and J are TRBV7-9 and TRBJ2-3; 11 bases line up with TRBD2. V lost 6 bases, J lost 3 bases, and 8 bases stayed unmatched. Germline lookup yields CDR1 SEHNR and CDR2 FQNEAQ (reference sequence). The CDR3 contains 16 residues. The CDR3 region is CASRTTSGRRTDTQYF. The DNA of the CDR3 is TGTGCCAGCAGAACTACTAGCGGGAGACGGACAGATACGCAGTATTTT.

The V and J genes are TRBV2 and TRBJ2-7; D is uncertain. The CDR3 has 15 amino acids. Trimming removed 1 base at V and 0 bases at J, with 10 bases between. Germline V CDR1 and CDR2: SNHLY, FYNNEI. The CDR3 DNA is TGTGCCAGCAGTGAAGGACTCTTCAGCTCCTACGAGCAGTACTTC. It codes for CASSEGLFSSYEQYF.

The rearrangement joins TRBV11-2 to TRBJ1-2, with 7 bases fitting TRBD1. V gave up 1 base and J gave up 2 bases; unmatched junction bases: 10. This CDR3 comprises 17 residues. Per germline, CDR1 SGHAT and CDR2 FQNNGV. CDR3 DNA: TGTGCCAGCAGCTTAGGTCACAGGGGTCCTACGAACTATGGCTACACCTTC. As protein: CASSLGHRGPTNYGYTF. The complete variable domain, with remaining parts taken from reference TRBV11-2 and TRBJ1-2, reads EAGVAQSPRYKIIEKRQSVAFWCNPISGHATLYWYQQILGQGPKLLIQFQNNGVVDDSQLPKDRFSAERLKGVDSTLKIQPAKLEDSAVYLCASSLGHRGPTNYGYTFGSGTRLTVV.

The chain uses TRBV27 and TRBJ2-3; 10 bases align to TRBD2. The CDR3 sequence is 16 residues long. The ends lost 7 bases at V and 1 base at J; junction bases unmatched: 8. Germline lookup yields CDR1 MNHEY and CDR2 SMNVEV (reference sequence). The CDR3 coding sequence is TGTGCCAGCAAAAAACCGGGGACTAGCGGCACAGATACGCAGTATTTT. Its translation: CASKKPGTSGTDTQYF.

The V and J genes are TRBV2 and TRBJ2-1; D gene uncertain. This CDR3 is built from 13 residues. Germline-derived CDR1 and CDR2 are SNHLY and FYNNEI. V lost 7 bases to trimming and J lost 4 bases, with 11 bases between them. Here the CDR3 reads CASKLANYNEQFF. As DNA, the CDR3 is TGTGCCAGCAAGCTTGCGAATTACAATGAGCAGTTCTTC.

The V gene is TRBV19, the J gene TRBJ1-1; weak D call: TRBD1 (5 bases). Germline assignment: CDR1 LNHDA and CDR2 SQIVND (reference sequence). CDR3 length: 14 residues. V lost 5 bases, J lost 0 bases, and 10 bases lay in between. In DNA form, the CDR3 reads TGTGCCAGTAGTTACGGGGGACTGAACACTGAAGCTTTCTTT. It encodes CASSYGGLNTEAFF. Complete variable domain (other parts from reference TRBV19 and TRBJ1-1): DGGITQSPKYLFRKEGQNVTLSCEQNLNHDAMYWYRQDPGQGLRLIYYSQIVNDFQKGDIAEGYSVSREKKESFPLTVTSAQKNPTAFYLCASSYGGLNTEAFFGQGTRLTVV.

The V call is TRBV27, the J call TRBJ2-1; TRBD2 agrees at 9 bases. Trimming removed 9 bases from V and 8 bases from J; junction bases left unmatched: 14. Germline V lookup: CDR1 MNHEY, CDR2 SMNVEV (reference sequence). There are 15 residues in the CDR3. The CDR3 DNA follows: TGTGCCAGTGTATCTTCGCTAGCGGGAATGGATGAGCAGTTCTTC. Translating it yields CASVSSLAGMDEQFF.

V gene TRBV5-1 combines with J gene TRBJ2-7; the match to TRBD2 covers 9 bases. V lost 0 bases and J lost 3; bases outside the gene matches: 4. This CDR3 has 15 amino acids. CDR1 SGHRS and CDR2 YFSETQ come from the germline V gene. CDR3 sequence (DNA): TGCGCCAGCAGCTTGGCCCCTAGCGGGAACTACGAGCAGTACTTC. Protein product: CASSLAPSGNYEQYF.

This chain links TRBV28 with TRBJ2-3; 7 bases fit TRBD2. The CDR3 is 13 amino acids. CDR1 is MDHEN, CDR2 SYDVKM, per germline. After removal of 8 bases from V and 0 bases from J, the junction contained 2 bases not matched to a gene. The CDR3 nucleotides read TGTGCCAGCTTTAGCGGGAGCACAGATACGCAGTATTTT. This translates into CASFSGSTDTQYF.

The gene calls are TRBV5-1 and TRBJ2-3; D perhaps matches TRBD1 (6 bases). The germline V and J ends were trimmed by 0 bases and 8 bases, with 13 bases remaining between them. This CDR3 is 14 amino acids long. Germline assignment: CDR1 SGHRS and CDR2 YFSETQ. CDR3 sequence reads: CASSLGTEGRTQYF. DNA for the CDR3: TGCGCCAGCAGCTTGGGGACAGAGGGGCGTACGCAGTATTTT.

The chain recombines TRBV7-2 with TRBJ1-1, with 10 bases that match TRBD1. There are 17 residues in the CDR3. Germline assignment: CDR1 SGHTA and CDR2 FQGNSA. V lost 3 bases and J lost 7; bases outside the gene matches: 14. For the CDR3, the DNA is TGTGCCAGCAGCTTCCGAGGGACAGGGGCTAATCAGGGTGAAGCTTTCTTT. Translation: CASSFRGTGANQGEAFF.

The V call is TRBV6-1, the J call TRBJ2-1; TRBD1 aligns across 9 bases. The CDR3 covers 15 residues. Germline CDR1 and CDR2: MNHNS and SASEGT. J gave up 5 bases and V 4 bases, and 6 bases lay outside the gene matches. The DNA for the CDR3 is TGTGCCAGCAGTGGAGACAGGGGGGTAGACAATGAGCAGTTCTTC. This sequence encodes CASSGDRGVDNEQFF.

With regard to this clone: As the CDR3 is not closed by the conserved phenylalanine or tryptophan, this likely results from a read error. This chain uses TRBV5-1 with TRBJ1-6; 9 bases line up with TRBD1. Germline assignment: CDR1 SGHRS and CDR2 YFSETQ. J was trimmed by 4 bases and V by 4 bases; bases with no gene match: 3. The CDR3 length is 15 residues. This chain's CDR3 is CASSGTGPYNSPLHS. CDR3 coding DNA: TGCGCCAGCAGCGGGACAGGGCCTTATAATTCACCCCTCCACTCT.

The chain has TRBV19 and TRBJ2-7; 8 bases map to TRBD2. The CDR3 loop spans 15 amino acids. J was trimmed by 0 bases and V by 3 bases; bases with no gene match: 4. Germline CDR1 is LNHDA and CDR2 is SQIVND (reference sequence). The CDR3 region is CASSIAAGASYEQYF. The CDR3 region has the DNA TGTGCCAGTAGTATCGCAGCGGGGGCCTCCTACGAGCAGTACTTC.

V and J are TRBV18 and TRBJ1-6, with 9 bases lining up with TRBD1. The V gene's germline CDR1 is KGHSH and CDR2 LQKENI. This CDR3 is 15 amino acids long. The junction had 1 base not matched to a gene; V was cut back by 2 bases and J by 5 bases. The CDR3 region has the DNA TGTGCCAGCTCACCAGGGGACAGGGATAATTCACCCCTCCACTTT. Protein product: CASSPGDRDNSPLHF.

The J gene is TRBJ2-1, the V gene TRBV27; 8 bases map to TRBD2. In germline, CDR1 is MNHEY, CDR2 SMNVEV (reference sequence). V shed 5 bases, J shed 7 bases, and the junction held 13 bases outside the gene matches. The CDR3 totals 16 residues. The CDR3 reads CASSPLRREVKNEQFF. The CDR3 nucleotides are TGTGCCAGCAGTCCGCTCCGGCGGGAGGTGAAAAATGAGCAGTTCTTC.

The chain combines TRBV9 with TRBJ1-6; perhaps TRBD1 as D (6 bases). V gave up 3 bases and J gave up 8 bases, with 12 bases separating them. This CDR3 is 14 amino acids long. In germline, CDR1 is SGDLS, CDR2 YYNGEE. CDR3 amino acids: CASSGTARDSPLHF. The CDR3 DNA is TGTGCCAGCAGCGGGACAGCGCGAGATTCACCCCTCCACTTT.

The chain combines TRBV7-9 with TRBJ1-5, with 7 positions matching TRBD1. J lost 3 bases, V lost 5 bases, and 7 bases had no gene match. The CDR3 covers 15 residues. Germline assignment: CDR1 SEHNR and CDR2 FQNEAQ (reference sequence). CDR3 nucleotide sequence: TGTGCCAGCAGCCCACCCGGGACAGTCAATCAGCCCCAGCATTTT. As protein: CASSPPGTVNQPQHF. Full variable domain (outside the CDR3, taken from reference TRBV7-9 and TRBJ1-5): DTGVSQNPRHKITKRGQNVTFRCDPISEHNRLYWYRQTLGQGPEFLTYFQNEAQLEKSRLLSDRFSAERPKGSFSTLEIQRTEQGDSAMYLCASSPPGTVNQPQHFGDGTRLSIL.